This entry features one T cell receptor beta chain sequence. Its antigen is undetermined. The same CDR3 arises from other DNA sequences in this sample as well. The sample comes from a study of T cell responses to AZD1222 COVID-19 vaccine. Study-wide findings and caveats: Repertoire sampling was restricted to post-peak T cell response timepoints. Spike regions recognized by vaccine-associated CD4 TCRs spanned the protein, led by 160-218 and 743-854. Donors in the cohort were predominantly white British and more often female, and clonal diversity was possibly underestimated.

Clones were sequenced by immunoSEQ multiplex PCR, and TCRdb holds only the in-frame ones, with some missing. In the table there are about 210,000 clones, approximately 92% of which are singletons. The V segment lost 0 bases and the J segment 2 bases; nucleotides outside the gene matches: 2. The CDR3 is made up of 16 amino acids. Germline V CDR1 and CDR2: KGHSH, LQKENI. The source was peripheral blood, collected on day 0 of AZD1222 vaccination. This TCR derives from an adult in good health. This sequence joins TRBV18 and TRBJ2-2; the match to TRBD1 covers 8 bases. CDR3 sequence reads: CASSPPTGGNTGELFF. The DNA for the CDR3 is TGTGCCAGCTCACCACCTACAGGGGGTAACACCGGGGAGCTGTTTTTT.